These T cell receptor beta chains were read from a single sample in a study of regulatory T cells in long-lasting Graves disease. MiXCR, run by TCRdb on the multiplex PCR reads, gives a single entry per CDR3 protein. The repertoire holds 400,000 to 500,000 distinct CDR3 sequences, with about a fifth as singletons. The sample here was peripheral blood mononuclear cells (PBMCs), taken when the disease was refractory, from a patient treated with antithyroid drugs. The receptor set was obtained from a female donor with Graves disease. CDR3s leave out the opening cysteine and the closing phenylalanine or tryptophan. D genes are given only for firm matches.

J | D | length | V | CDR3
TRBJ2-4 | . | 10 | TRBV28 | ASTSQINIQY
TRBJ2-6 | TRBD1 | 17 | TRBV11-2 | ASSGIRWDRGAGANVLT
TRBJ1-6 | . | 11 | TRBV14 | ASSQQGWSPLH
TRBJ2-7 | TRBD1 | 12 | TRBV27 | ASSYRGFSYEQY
TRBJ1-5 | . | 13 | TRBV5-1 | ASSLGGAQSEPQH
TRBJ1-1 | . | 12 | TRBV2 | ASNKWTDAPEAF
TRBJ2-2 | . | 11 | TRBV7-2 | ASSVRRGGELF
TRBJ1-2 | . | 12 | TRBV18 | ASSPWGREDGYT
TRBJ1-2 | . | 12 | TRBV6-5 | ASSYQGMDYGYT
TRBJ2-2 | TRBD1 | 13 | TRBV5-1 | ASSSDRAQTGELF
TRBJ2-7 | . | 13 | TRBV7-2 | ASSLFSQGGYEQY
TRBJ2-3 | . | 14 | TRBV7-3 | ASRPDGSKLSDTQY
TRBJ1-5 | TRBD1 | 14 | TRBV28 | ASSLIRDRGNQPQH
TRBJ1-2 | TRBD1 | 14 | TRBV28 | ASTGTGSLLIQGYT
TRBJ1-2 | TRBD1 | 15 | TRBV6-5 | ASSYGDRRLANYGYT
TRBJ1-3 | . | 12 | TRBV3-1 | ASRDRASGNTIY
TRBJ2-1 | TRBD2 | 14 | TRBV28 | ASTSGLAGGVGEQF
TRBJ1-2 | TRBD1 | 12 | TRBV6-5 | ASSSRTGIYGYT
TRBJ1-2 | TRBD1 | 15 | TRBV6-2/TRBV6-3 | ASSYSVLMTGVYGYT
TRBJ2-3 | TRBD2 | 15 | TRBV7-2 | ASSPVYAGGRPYTQY
TRBJ2-2 | TRBD2 | 13 | TRBV28 | ASSPSREYTGELF
TRBJ2-5 | . | 13 | TRBV5-1 | ASSLGSTSQETQY
TRBJ2-2 | TRBD2 | 15 | TRBV12-3/TRBV12-4 | ASSSSIGTSGTGELF
TRBJ2-5 | . | 12 | TRBV18 | ASSPLGGQETQY
TRBJ1-6 | . | 12 | TRBV7-9 | ASSKGVDNSPLH
TRBJ1-4 | . | 15 | TRBV7-8 | ASSLDWELGLNQKLF
TRBJ2-7 | . | 10 | TRBV28 | ASSLQTGEQY
TRBJ1-1 | . | 10 | TRBV20-1 | SARGEITEAF
TRBJ1-2 | . | 9 | TRBV28 | ASAVNYGYT
TRBJ1-6 | . | 16 | TRBV20-1 | SARDRGAIQLYNSPLH
TRBJ1-2 | . | 12 | TRBV19 | ASKPPGSPFGYT
TRBJ1-2 | . | 10 | TRBV29-1 | SVGEGNYGYT
TRBJ1-1 | . | 11 | TRBV28 | ASNTGTFTEAF
TRBJ2-7 | TRBD2 | 11 | TRBV5-1 | ASSREGSYEQY
TRBJ1-2 | . | 11 | TRBV7-6 | ASSHASAYGYT
TRBJ2-3 | . | 11 | TRBV28 | ASNGLLIDTQY
TRBJ2-7 | . | 12 | TRBV10-2 | ASSEVGGRYEQY
TRBJ1-2 | . | 10 | TRBV30 | AWSPGWGGYT
TRBJ1-2 | . | 11 | TRBV6-1 | ANSEISTDGYT